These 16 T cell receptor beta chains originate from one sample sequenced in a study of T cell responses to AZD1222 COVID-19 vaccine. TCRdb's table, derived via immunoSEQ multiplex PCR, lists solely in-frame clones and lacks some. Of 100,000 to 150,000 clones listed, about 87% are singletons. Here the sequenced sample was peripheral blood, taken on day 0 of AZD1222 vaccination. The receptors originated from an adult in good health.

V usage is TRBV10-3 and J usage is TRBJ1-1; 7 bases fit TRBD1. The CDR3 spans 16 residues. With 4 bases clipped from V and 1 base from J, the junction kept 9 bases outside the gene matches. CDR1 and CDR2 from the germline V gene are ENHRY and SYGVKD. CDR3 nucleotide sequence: TGTGCCATCAGTGGTGGAGAGGGGACAGCGAACACTGAAGCTTTCTTT. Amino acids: CAISGGEGTANTEAFF.

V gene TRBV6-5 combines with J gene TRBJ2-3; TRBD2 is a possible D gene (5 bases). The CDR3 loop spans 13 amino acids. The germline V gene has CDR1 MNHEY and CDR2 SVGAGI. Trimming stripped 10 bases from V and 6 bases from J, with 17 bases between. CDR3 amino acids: CATTRVNGDTQYF. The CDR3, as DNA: TGTGCCACTACTAGGGTAAACGGGGATACGCAGTATTTT.

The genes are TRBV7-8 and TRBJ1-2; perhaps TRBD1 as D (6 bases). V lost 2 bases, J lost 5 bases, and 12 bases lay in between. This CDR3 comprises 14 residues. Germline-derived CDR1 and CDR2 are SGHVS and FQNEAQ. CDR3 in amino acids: CASSLPGQSYGYTF. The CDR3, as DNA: TGTGCCAGCAGCTTACCCGGACAGTCGTATGGCTACACCTTC.

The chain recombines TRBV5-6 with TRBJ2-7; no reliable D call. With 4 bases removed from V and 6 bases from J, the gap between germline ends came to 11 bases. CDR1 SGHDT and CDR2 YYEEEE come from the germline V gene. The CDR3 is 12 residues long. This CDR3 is CASSPDRGEQYF. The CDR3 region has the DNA TGTGCCAGCAGCCCGGACCGCGGCGAGCAGTACTTC.

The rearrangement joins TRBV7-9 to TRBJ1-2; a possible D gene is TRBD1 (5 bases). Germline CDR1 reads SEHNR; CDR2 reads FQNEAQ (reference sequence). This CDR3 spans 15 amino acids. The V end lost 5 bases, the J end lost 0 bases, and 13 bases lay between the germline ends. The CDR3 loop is CASSPGGEPNYGYTF. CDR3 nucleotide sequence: TGTGCCAGCAGCCCGGGGGGGGAACCTAACTATGGCTACACCTTC.

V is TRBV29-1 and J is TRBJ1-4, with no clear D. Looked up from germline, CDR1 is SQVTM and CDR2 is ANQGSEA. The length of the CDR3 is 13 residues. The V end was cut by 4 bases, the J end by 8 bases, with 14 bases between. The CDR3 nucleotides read TGCAGCGTTGCCCCCGGTCTGGGGGAAAAACTGTTTTTT. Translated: CSVAPGLGEKLFF.

The CDR3 region is CASSLQGRGYTF. CDR3 DNA sequence: TGTGCCAGCAGTTTACAGGGGCGCGGCTACACCTTC. The J gene is TRBJ1-2, the V gene TRBV27; TRBD1 might be the D (6 bases). V gave up 2 bases and J gave up 8 bases, with 9 bases separating them. This CDR3 has 12 residues. Germline CDR1 MNHEY, CDR2 SMNVEV (reference sequence).

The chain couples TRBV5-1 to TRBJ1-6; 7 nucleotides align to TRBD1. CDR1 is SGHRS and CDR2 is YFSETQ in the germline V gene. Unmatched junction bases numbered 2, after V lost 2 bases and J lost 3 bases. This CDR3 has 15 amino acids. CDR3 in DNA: TGCGCCAGCAGCTTAGGGACAGTCTATAATTCACCCCTCCACTTT. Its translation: CASSLGTVYNSPLHF.

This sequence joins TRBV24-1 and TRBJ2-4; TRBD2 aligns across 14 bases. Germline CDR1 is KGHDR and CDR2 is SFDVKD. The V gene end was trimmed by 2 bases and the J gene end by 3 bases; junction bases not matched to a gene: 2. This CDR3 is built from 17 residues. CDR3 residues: CATSDWTSGGIKNIQYF. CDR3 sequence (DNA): TGTGCCACCAGTGATTGGACTAGCGGGGGGATCAAAAACATTCAGTACTTC.

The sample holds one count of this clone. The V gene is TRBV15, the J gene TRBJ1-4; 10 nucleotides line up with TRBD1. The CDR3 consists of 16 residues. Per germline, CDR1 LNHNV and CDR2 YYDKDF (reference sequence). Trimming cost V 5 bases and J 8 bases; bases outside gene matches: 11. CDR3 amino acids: CATSGRDRGGGEKLFF. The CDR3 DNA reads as TGTGCCACCAGCGGCCGGGACAGGGGCGGCGGCGAAAAACTGTTTTTT.

The CDR3 loop reads CASRRDSYNEQFF. CDR3 nucleotides: TGTGCCAGCAGACGGGACTCTTACAATGAGCAGTTCTTC. The chain links TRBV28 to TRBJ2-1, with D possibly being TRBD2 (6 bases). Germline V gene lookup returns CDR1 MDHEN and CDR2 SYDVKM. Trimming stripped 6 bases from V and 4 bases from J, with 10 bases between. CDR3 size: 13 residues.

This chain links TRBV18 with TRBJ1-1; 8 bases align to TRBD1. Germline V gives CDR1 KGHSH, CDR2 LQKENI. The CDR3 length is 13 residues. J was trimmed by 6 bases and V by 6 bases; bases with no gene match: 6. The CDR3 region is CASSMDRAAEAFF. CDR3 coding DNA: TGTGCCAGCTCGATGGACAGGGCTGCTGAAGCTTTCTTT.

CDR3 DNA sequence: TGTGCCAGCGCCGCGGGGGGGGTTGACTCACCCCTCCACTTT. Protein sequence: CASAAGGVDSPLHF. This rearrangement joins TRBV28 to TRBJ1-6, with a weak D call TRBD1 (5 bases). The CDR3 consists of 14 residues. V was cut by 8 bases and J by 10 bases, with 18 bases left in between. Germline CDR1 is MDHEN and CDR2 is SYDVKM.

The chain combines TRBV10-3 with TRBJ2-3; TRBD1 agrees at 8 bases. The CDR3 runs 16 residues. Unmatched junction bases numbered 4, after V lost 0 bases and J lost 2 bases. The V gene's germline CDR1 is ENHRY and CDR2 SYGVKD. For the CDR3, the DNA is TGTGCCATCAGTGAGTCTCAGGGGGCGAACACAGATACGCAGTATTTT. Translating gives CAISESQGANTDTQYF.

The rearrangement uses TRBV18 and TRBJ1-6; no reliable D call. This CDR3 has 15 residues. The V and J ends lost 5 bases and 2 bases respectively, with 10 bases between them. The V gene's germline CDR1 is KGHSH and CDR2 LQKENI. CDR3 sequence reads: CASSSGETYNSPLHF. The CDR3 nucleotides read TGTGCCAGCTCATCGGGTGAGACCTATAATTCACCCCTCCACTTT.

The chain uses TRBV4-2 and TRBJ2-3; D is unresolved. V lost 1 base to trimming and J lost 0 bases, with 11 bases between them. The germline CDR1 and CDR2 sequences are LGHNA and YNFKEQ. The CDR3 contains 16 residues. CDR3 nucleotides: TGTGCCAGCAGCCAAGCTCTCGCGGCTAGCACAGATACGCAGTATTTT. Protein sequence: CASSQALAASTDTQYF.